This T cell receptor beta chain stems from a study of cytomegalovirus exposure and HLA in healthy donors. For the study at large: Among about 400 genotyped donors, around 80% fell in the Caucasian-associated ancestry cluster.

On this clone: Its specificity is unknown.

PCR involved 60 Vbeta and 13 Jbeta primers. Produced via immunoSEQ multiplex PCR; TCRdb's table is partial and in-frame only. In the table there are over 150,000 clones, around three quarters of which are singletons. Study-wide points: Association of roughly 18,000 TCR beta sequences with HLA alleles was found at 0.05 false discovery rate in a later analysis. The records held CMV serostatus as the only immune exposure information.

This sequence was found in a boy aged 5-17 years in good health and CMV-seronegative. The sequenced sample was PBMCs.

CDR3 in amino acids: CASSSNPGWSDTQYF. The CDR3 region has the DNA TGTGCCAGTAGTTCAAACCCAGGGTGGTCCGATACGCAGTATTTT. The V and J genes are TRBV19 and TRBJ2-3, with a weak D call TRBD1 (5 bases). This CDR3 comprises 15 residues. Trimming took off 5 bases at V and 6 bases at J, with 18 bases between the two ends. Germline values: CDR1 LNHDA, CDR2 SQIVND (reference sequence). Supplemented by reference TRBV19 and TRBJ2-3, the full variable domain reads DGGITQSPKYLFRKEGQNVTLSCEQNLNHDAMYWYRQDPGQGLRLIYYSQIVNDFQKGDIAEGYSVSREKKESFPLTVTSAQKNPTAFYLCASSSNPGWSDTQYFGPGTRLTVL.